Listed below are T cell receptor beta chains from one sample, sequenced in a study of T cell changes during pregnancy in multiple sclerosis. Assay: immunoSEQ multiplex PCR; the TCRdb copy retains only in-frame clones and omits some. The table records tens of thousands of clones, about 91% of them present only once. The source material was peripheral blood, sampled in the second trimester of pregnancy. These receptors were taken from a female donor in good health, enrolled as a control in a pregnancy study. CDR3s include the opening cysteine and the closing phenylalanine or tryptophan. The D gene is left open where the match is weak. Clone sizes are given selectively: once, few, many, or a class where the clone is expanded.

TRBJ2-2,.,.,TRBV5-1,TGCGCCAGCAGCTTGGAGAGGAACACCGGGGAGCTGTTTTTT,CASSLERNTGELFF
TRBJ1-2,.,.,TRBV7-8,TGTGCCAGCAGCCAAACTGAATCCTATGGCTACACCTTC,CASSQTESYGYTF
TRBJ1-2,.,.,TRBV6-1,TGTGCCAGCAAACAAGAACACTATGGCTACACCTTC,CASKQEHYGYTF
TRBJ2-1,few,TRBD2,TRBV6-4,TGTGCCAGCAGTGACTCCCTAGCGGGGTCTAATGAGCAGTTCTTC,CASSDSLAGSNEQFF
TRBJ2-1,once,.,TRBV13,TGTGCCAGCAGCTTCCTAGGCAATGAGCAGTTCTTC,CASSFLGNEQFF
TRBJ1-5,.,TRBD1,TRBV19,TGTGCCACTTCCCGGGACAGGGGTTTCCAGCCCCAGCATTTT,CATSRDRGFQPQHF
TRBJ2-5,.,TRBD2,TRBV14,TGTGCCAGCAGCCAAGGGTCCCTAGCGGGCTCCCAAGAGACCCAGTACTTC,CASSQGSLAGSQETQYF
TRBJ2-7,.,.,TRBV13,TGTGCCAGCAGCTCCGGGACCAGGGGTGGCGAGCAGTACTTC,CASSSGTRGGEQYF
TRBJ1-2,.,.,TRBV27,TGTGCCAGCAGTTCCCGGGAAGAAGGGTACTATGGCTACACCTTC,CASSSREEGYYGYTF
TRBJ2-5,.,.,TRBV18,TGTGCCAGCTCACCGTTGGACATACCGTACCAAGAGACCCAGTACTTC,CASSPLDIPYQETQYF
TRBJ1-2,.,.,TRBV4-3,TGCGCCAGCAGCCAATCCCAGGGAAACTATGGCTACACCTTC,CASSQSQGNYGYTF
TRBJ2-4,.,TRBD1,TRBV5-6,TGTGCCAGCAGCTTGGTTGACAGGGAAAACATTCAGTACTTC,CASSLVDRENIQYF
TRBJ2-1,.,.,TRBV28,TGTGCCAGCTCGGGACAATACAATGAGCAGTTCTTC,CASSGQYNEQFF
TRBJ2-3,.,TRBD2,TRBV7-6,TGTGCCAGCAGCTTAGCTGGACTAGCGGGAGATGTCGGCACAGATACGCAGTATTTT,CASSLAGLAGDVGTDTQYF
TRBJ1-4,.,.,TRBV7-2,TGTGCCAGCAGCCGGGTTGCAACTAATGAAAAACTGTTTTTT,CASSRVATNEKLFF
TRBJ1-6,.,.,TRBV10-3,TGTGCCATCAGCCCCACCCCCGGGACAAGTTCACCCCTCCACTTT,CAISPTPGTSSPLHF
TRBJ1-1,few,.,TRBV20-1,TGCAGTGTAACAGTGAACACTGAAGCTTTCTTT,CSVTVNTEAFF
TRBJ1-2,.,.,TRBV4-2,TGTGCCAGCGGTCGGGGGGGGGCCTATGGCTACACCTTC,CASGRGGAYGYTF
TRBJ1-1,.,.,TRBV6-1,TGTGCCAGCAGTGAGCTCAGGCCCGCTGAAGCTTTCTTT,CASSELRPAEAFF
TRBJ1-2,.,.,TRBV28,TGTGCCAGCAGTTTGGGGGGGGGTGAAAACTATGGCTACACCTTC,CASSLGGGENYGYTF
TRBJ1-1,.,.,TRBV10-2,TGCGCCAGCAGTGTGTTACAGGGAGCACCCAACACTGAAGCTTTCTTT,CASSVLQGAPNTEAFF
TRBJ2-1,.,.,TRBV4-1,TGCGCCAGCAGCGGCGTAGGCTACCTGAGGAAAAATGAGCAGTTCTTC,CASSGVGYLRKNEQFF
TRBJ2-5,.,.,TRBV12-5,TGTGCTAGTGGTCCCTACACCGGGGAGACCCAGTACTTC,CASGPYTGETQYF
TRBJ2-4,.,TRBD2,TRBV15,TGTGCCACCAGCACTCTGAGGGGTCTAGCGGGAGGACGGGCCAAAAACATTCAGTACTTC,CATSTLRGLAGGRAKNIQYF
TRBJ1-6,.,TRBD1,TRBV5-5,TGTGCCAGCACCTCCGGGACAGCTAATTCACCCCTCCACTTT,CASTSGTANSPLHF
TRBJ2-1,.,.,TRBV7-2,TGTGCCAGCAGCCATATCCGGGGCTCCTACAATGAGCAGTTCTTC,CASSHIRGSYNEQFF